Listed below are T cell receptor beta chains from one sample, sequenced in a study of regulatory T cells in long-lasting Graves disease. TCRdb redid the calling of the multiplex PCR reads with MiXCR, one entry per CDR3 protein. The data contain about 220,000 distinct CDR3 sequences, about 17% of them seen just once; the ten biggest clones take up around 21%. The specimen comprised peripheral blood mononuclear cells (PBMCs), sampled at new diagnosis, from a patient treated with antithyroid drugs. These receptors were obtained from a female donor with Graves disease. Both conserved end residues are part of each CDR3.

V gene: TRBV7-9
CDR3 protein: CAAGSRGNTGDTQYF

V gene: TRBV11-2
CDR3 protein: CASSLWTYTEAFF

V gene: TRBV28
CDR3 protein: CASSSTHRDSPLHF

V gene: TRBV3-1
CDR3 protein: CASSQEATASYEQYF

V gene: TRBV24-1
CDR3 protein: CATSDLTWDSIEIGAYEQYF

V gene: TRBV2
CDR3 protein: CASSELQQYEQYF

V gene: TRBV12-3/TRBV12-4
CDR3 protein: CASSLGSKSSNQPQHF

V gene: TRBV24-1
CDR3 protein: CATSDGGFSQYF

V gene: TRBV28
CDR3 protein: CASSYSGRGSYNEQFF

V gene: TRBV4-3
CDR3 protein: CASSQGVGEWNNEQFF

V gene: TRBV9
CDR3 protein: CASSDTYGYTF

V gene: TRBV3-1
CDR3 protein: CASSQGHGNIQYF

V gene: TRBV19
CDR3 protein: CASTIRAGVDGYTF

V gene: TRBV29-1
CDR3 protein: CSVEGGLQGGRGTQYF

V gene: TRBV19
CDR3 protein: CASSMGRGSYNEQFF

V gene: TRBV7-9
CDR3 protein: CASSPEGGEAKNIQYF

V gene: TRBV20-1
CDR3 protein: CSASSQGDYNEQFF

V gene: TRBV28
CDR3 protein: CASRASPGTDTQYF

V gene: TRBV7-9
CDR3 protein: CASSLGGSGSSYEQYF

V gene: TRBV10-3
CDR3 protein: CAISESTNTEAFF

V gene: TRBV2
CDR3 protein: CASSGQGYQPQHF

V gene: TRBV20-1
CDR3 protein: CSARAGHSYNEQFF

V gene: TRBV5-1
CDR3 protein: CASSLGLAGGTEQFF

V gene: TRBV6-2/TRBV6-3
CDR3 protein: CASRDPRLAGSRELFF

V gene: TRBV11-3
CDR3 protein: CASSLEGRQGEYGYTF

V gene: TRBV7-2
CDR3 protein: CASSLGSLGQWYGYTF

V gene: TRBV7-9
CDR3 protein: CASSPVRGLRETQYF

V gene: TRBV29-1
CDR3 protein: CSVEPDLNTEAFF

V gene: TRBV28
CDR3 protein: CASKRYSRSSYNEQFF

V gene: TRBV28
CDR3 protein: CASSTLQGSPSYNSPLRF

V gene: TRBV7-8
CDR3 protein: CASSFGLAGETQYF

V gene: TRBV2
CDR3 protein: CASSKADTQYF

V gene: TRBV29-1
CDR3 protein: CSVVGTSLGETQYF

V gene: TRBV28
CDR3 protein: CASRPGSNYEQYF

V gene: TRBV28
CDR3 protein: CASRARDEQYF

V gene: TRBV7-8
CDR3 protein: CASSLSLGTGPFF

V gene: TRBV7-9
CDR3 protein: CASSNSGQGYEQYF

V gene: TRBV27
CDR3 protein: CTSSGRGETQYF

V gene: TRBV2
CDR3 protein: CASRTDYNEQFF

V gene: TRBV4-3
CDR3 protein: CASSQDMAGGLPLQETQYF

V gene: TRBV6-1
CDR3 protein: CASSSGGRGKVFF

V gene: TRBV6-5
CDR3 protein: CASSYGASMRGYTF

V gene: TRBV15
CDR3 protein: CATSTGTSGYNEQFF